Listed here are 9 T cell receptor beta chains from one sample, sequenced in a study of CD8+CD57+ T cells in acquired aplastic anemia. It was patients with CD8+CD57+ cell expansion by flow cytometry who were chosen for sequencing. TCR beta VDJ combinations and CDR3 sequences were profiled from genomic DNA. TCRdb passed the reads through MiXCR, listing each CDR3 protein once. The sample lists 270,000 or so distinct CDR3 sequences, approximately 82% occurring once. Material for sequencing was sorted CD4+, CD8+, or CD8+CD57+ T cells (not recorded which) from PBMCs. The receptors stem from a human donor with aplastic anemia.

This chain connects TRBV6-1 to TRBJ2-6, with 10 bases that match TRBD2. The trim removed 8 bases at V and 0 bases at J, leaving 4 bases unmatched. Germline V gene data show CDR1 as MNHNS and CDR2 as SASEGT. CDR3 length equals 16 residues. CDR3 coding DNA: TGTGCCAGCGGACTAGCGGAAAGCTCTGGGGCCAACGTCCTGACTTTC. Its translation: CASGLAESSGANVLTF.

The rearrangement joins TRBV7-6 to TRBJ2-1; tentatively, D is TRBD2 (6 bases). The V end was cut by 1 base, the J end by 13 bases, with 23 bases between. The CDR3 runs 16 residues. Germline assignment: CDR1 SGHVS and CDR2 FNYEAQ. The CDR3 sequence is CASSLGGGNGQYFQFF. CDR3 nucleotide sequence: TGTGCCAGCAGCTTAGGGGGCGGGAATGGGCAGTATTTCCAGTTCTTC. The full variable domain, completed using reference TRBV7-6 and TRBJ2-1, is GAGVSQSPRYKVTKRGQDVALRCDPISGHVSLYWYRQALGQGPEFLTYFNYEAQQDKSGLPNDRFSAERPEGSISTLTIQRTEQRDSAMYRCASSLGGGNGQYFQFFGPGTRLTVL.

The V and J genes are TRBV7-8 and TRBJ1-2; TRBD1 might be the D (5 bases). Trimming removed 0 bases from V and 11 bases from J, with 22 bases in between. The V gene's germline CDR1 is SGHVS and CDR2 FQNEAQ. This CDR3 contains 16 residues. Here the CDR3 reads CASSLAVWGPGELYTF. The CDR3 DNA sequence: TGTGCCAGCAGCTTAGCCGTGTGGGGACCCGGGGAGCTGTACACCTTC.

As concerns this clonotype: At one boundary the junction diverges from the germline segment, which might be a read error. The chain joins TRBV7-6 to TRBJ2-5, with no clear D. Germline V gene data show CDR1 as SGHVS and CDR2 as FNYEAQ. The CDR3 consists of 12 residues. CDR3 DNA sequence: TGTGCTAGCAGCTTAGGGAAGGAGACCCAGTACTTC. Amino acids: CASSLGKETQYF. Together with reference TRBV7-6 and TRBJ2-5, the CDR3 gives the full variable domain: GAGVSQSPRYKVTKRGQDVALRCDPISGHVSLYWYRQALGQGPEFLTYFNYEAQQDKSGLPNDRFSAERPEGSISTLTIQRTEQRDSAMYRCASSLGKETQYFGPGTRLLVL.

V gene TRBV15 combines with J gene TRBJ2-7; D is possibly TRBD1 (6 bases). Germline CDR1 and CDR2: LNHNV and YYDKDF (reference sequence). The ends were cut back, 6 bases at V and 0 bases at J, with 12 bases in the middle. The CDR3 spans 14 residues. The CDR3 spells CATSTRGSSYEQYF. The CDR3 DNA sequence: TGTGCCACCAGTACCAGGGGCAGCTCCTACGAGCAGTACTTC. The whole variable domain, remainder taken from reference TRBV15 and TRBJ2-7, is DAMVIQNPRYQVTQFGKPVTLSCSQTLNHNVMYWYQQKSSQAPKLLFHYYDKDFNNEADTPDNFQSRRPNTSFCFLDIRSPGLGDTAMYLCATSTRGSSYEQYFGPGTRLTVT.

Details on this clonotype: A read error may produce the germline difference seen at one junction end. The chain employs TRBV7-9 and TRBJ2-3; D unresolved. Germline V CDR1 and CDR2: SEHNR, FQNEAQ (reference sequence). This CDR3 comprises 13 residues. The CDR3 sequence: CASSARQIDAPQF. Here the CDR3 DNA reads TGTGCCAGCAGCGCGAGGCAGATAGATGCGCCCCAGTTT.

CDR3: CASSRGSTHESYYF. As DNA, the CDR3 is TGTGCCAGCAGCCGGGGCTCTACACACGAGAGCTACTACTTC. The chain carries TRBV7-9 and TRBJ2-5; the D call may be TRBD1 or TRBD2 (5 bases each). This CDR3 region has 14 residues. The germline CDR1 and CDR2 sequences are SEHNR and FQNEAQ (reference sequence). V shed 5 bases and J shed 14 bases, with 24 bases lying between them.

About this clonotype: The junction and the germline gene differ at one end; a read error may be behind it. The chain uses TRBV7-8 and TRBJ2-7, with 7 positions matching TRBD2. This CDR3 has 13 residues. Germline CDR1 is SGHVS and CDR2 is FQNEAQ. This chain's CDR3 is CASSLAAGRDKHF. The CDR3 DNA is TGTGCCAGCAGTCTAGCGGCAGGGCGCGATAAGCACTTC.

On this clonotype itself: No conserved phenylalanine or tryptophan ends this CDR3, so it is likely a read error. No DNA is shown, since the ends of the CDR3 on it are uncertain; the CDR3 is the one TCRdb lists. The V and J genes are TRBV9 and TRBJ1-1; TRBD1 reflects the table's D call only, with no check against the DNA. Germline V gene lookup returns CDR1 SGDLS and CDR2 YYNGEE. Counting both end residues, the CDR3 totals 13 amino acids. CDR3 sequence: CASSPRGFPTANI.